These 21 T cell receptor beta chains originate from one sample sequenced in a study of beta chain features in type 1 diabetes. All of the isolated RNA was reverse transcribed, so expressed TCRB transcripts were sequenced. TCRdb's copy holds only in-frame clones and misses some; the assay was immunoSEQ multiplex PCR. The sample records approximately 340,000 clones, about 15% being singletons. Sequencing used naive CD4+ T cells from blood. These receptor sequences come from a woman younger than 35 in good health.

This clone has a handful of counts. The V gene is TRBV2, the J gene TRBJ2-6, with TRBD1 matching 7 bases. The germline CDR1 and CDR2 sequences are SNHLY and FYNNEI. CDR3 length: 16 amino acids. V was pared by 7 bases and J by 2 bases, with 8 bases of the junction left unmatched. The CDR3 bases are TGTGCCAGCACCGGACAGGCGGTAACTGGGGCCAACGTCCTGACTTTC. This sequence encodes CASTGQAVTGANVLTF.

This clone was observed a handful of times. CDR3 region: CASSQDVGQNTEAFF. CDR3 in DNA: TGTGCCAGCAGCCAAGATGTGGGGCAGAACACTGAAGCTTTCTTT. The chain links TRBV4-2 to TRBJ1-1, with TRBD1 as a possible D gene (5 bases). Germline lookup yields CDR1 LGHNA and CDR2 YNFKEQ. Trimming pared 0 bases from V and 1 base from J, leaving 9 bases between. The CDR3 extends over 15 amino acids.

This clone was counted a few times. V and J are TRBV28 and TRBJ2-5; tentative D call: TRBD2 (5 bases). The germline V gene has CDR1 MDHEN and CDR2 SYDVKM. This CDR3 spans 16 amino acids. Trimming pared 5 bases from V and 4 bases from J, leaving 20 bases between. CDR3 sequence reads: CASSLLLGSGRETQYF. CDR3 nucleotides: TGTGCCAGCAGTCTCCTCCTTGGGAGTGGGCGAGAGACCCAGTACTTC.

V and J are TRBV28 and TRBJ1-5; D uncertain. CDR3 length equals 12 residues. Between the trimmed V and J ends, which lost 3 bases and 6 bases, there was a span of 6 bases. Per the germline V gene, CDR1 is MDHEN and CDR2 is SYDVKM. In DNA, the CDR3 is TGTGCCAGCAGTTTGGCCGCTCAGCCCCAGCATTTT. Translation: CASSLAAQPQHF.

This sequence joins TRBV5-1 and TRBJ1-4; 7 bases fit TRBD1. The CDR3 extends over 17 amino acids. The V gene end was trimmed by 5 bases and the J gene end by 4 bases; junction bases not matched to a gene: 14. The germline V gene encodes CDR1 SGHRS and CDR2 YFSETQ. CDR3 bases: TGCGCCAGCAGGGACAGGTCAGGAGACGGGAGTAATGAAAAACTGTTTTTT. Translating it yields CASRDRSGDGSNEKLFF.

The J gene is TRBJ2-4, the V gene TRBV4-3; 9 bases align to TRBD2. This CDR3 contains 16 residues. V shed 3 bases, J shed 2 bases, and the junction held 5 bases outside the gene matches. Germline loops: CDR1 LGHNA, CDR2 YSLEER. The CDR3 loop reads CASSHRLAETKNIQYF. The CDR3, as DNA: TGCGCCAGCAGCCATAGACTAGCGGAAACCAAAAACATTCAGTACTTC.

This clone appeared a single time. V is TRBV28 and J is TRBJ2-7; 9 bases map to TRBD1. Germline loops: CDR1 MDHEN, CDR2 SYDVKM. The CDR3 consists of 14 residues. Trimming cost V 7 bases and J 3 bases; bases outside gene matches: 7. The CDR3 DNA reads as TGTGCCAGCAACGGACAGGGGATCGACTACGAGCAGTACTTC. This sequence encodes CASNGQGIDYEQYF.

The CDR3 nucleotides are TGTGCCAGCAGCTTAAACGGGGATGTTCAGCCCCAGCATTTT. Translation gives CASSLNGDVQPQHF. The chain joins TRBV5-6 to TRBJ1-5; D unclear. From germline, CDR1 is SGHDT and CDR2 YYEEEE. The CDR3 spans 14 residues. Between the trimmed V and J ends, which lost 2 bases and 6 bases, there was a span of 12 bases.

This chain links TRBV27 with TRBJ2-4; TRBD1 matches 8 bases. J gave up 2 bases and V 6 bases, and 9 bases lay outside the gene matches. The CDR3 loop spans 16 amino acids. Germline V gene sequence: CDR1 MNHEY, CDR2 SMNVEV (reference sequence). CDR3 DNA: TGTGCCAGCAGGACAGGGGCCCTTGGGACCAAAAACATTCAGTACTTC. Translating gives CASRTGALGTKNIQYF.

This chain uses TRBV15 with TRBJ1-1; no definite D call. Trimming left V 2 bases short and J 10 bases short, with 23 bases between. Germline values: CDR1 LNHNV, CDR2 YYDKDF (reference sequence). CDR3 size: 16 residues. The CDR3 sequence: CATSRKGGAGEGGAFF. The CDR3 DNA is TGTGCCACCAGCAGAAAGGGAGGCGCCGGCGAGGGTGGAGCTTTCTTT.

The table lists this clone with a few counts. The V call is TRBV30, the J call TRBJ1-1; unclear D gene. From germline, CDR1 is GTSNPN and CDR2 SVGIG (reference sequence). This CDR3 contains 11 residues. Trimming removed 0 bases from V and 8 bases from J, with 7 bases in between. The CDR3 protein is CAWSVGREAFF. In DNA, the CDR3 is TGTGCCTGGAGTGTGGGGAGAGAAGCTTTCTTT.

V gene TRBV7-8 combines with J gene TRBJ2-7; D gene unclear. The CDR3 consists of 13 residues. Germline CDR1 reads SGHVS; CDR2 reads FQNEAQ. With 8 bases removed from V and 0 bases from J, the gap between germline ends came to 11 bases. DNA of the CDR3: TGTGCCAGCCGACTTCTTAGCTCCTACGAGCAGTACTTC. This gives the protein CASRLLSSYEQYF.

V and J are TRBV29-1 and TRBJ2-5; the D gene is possibly TRBD2 (6 bases). The germline V and J ends were trimmed by 4 bases and 5 bases, with 29 bases remaining between them. This CDR3 comprises 18 residues. Germline values: CDR1 SQVTM, CDR2 ANQGSEA. The CDR3 loop reads CSVVPLGGEGMMAETQYF. CDR3 DNA: TGCAGCGTTGTCCCTCTTGGAGGGGAAGGAATGATGGCGGAGACCCAGTACTTC.

There are a few counts of this clone. This chain connects TRBV30 to TRBJ2-7; a weak D match, TRBD2 (5 bases). From germline, CDR1 is GTSNPN and CDR2 SVGIG (reference sequence). CDR3 length: 14 residues. V was clipped by 2 bases and J by 2 bases, with 13 bases between them. This CDR3 is CAWSPAGLTYEQYF. The DNA for the CDR3 is TGTGCCTGGAGTCCTGCGGGTCTTACCTACGAGCAGTACTTC.

The V gene is TRBV6-1, the J gene TRBJ2-5, with D possibly TRBD1 on 5 matching bases. Germline-derived CDR1 and CDR2 are MNHNS and SASEGT. The CDR3 runs to 12 residues. Between the trimmed V and J ends, which lost 5 bases and 5 bases, there was a span of 9 bases. CDR3 in amino acids: CASSLSGETQYF. DNA of the CDR3: TGTGCCAGCAGTTTGTCAGGGGAGACCCAGTACTTC.

This clone was seen more than once but under ten times. The chain combines TRBV9 with TRBJ1-2; unclear D gene. Trimming pared 4 bases from V and 7 bases from J, leaving 20 bases between. The CDR3 is 15 amino acids. Germline V gives CDR1 SGDLS, CDR2 YYNGEE. DNA for the CDR3: TGTGCCAGCAGCCCCACCTCGCCAGAGTGGAGTGGCTACACCTTC. Its protein product is CASSPTSPEWSGYTF.

This clone was seen a handful of times. The chain carries TRBV30 and TRBJ2-5; weak D call: TRBD2 (6 bases). Germline values: CDR1 GTSNPN, CDR2 SVGIG (reference sequence). The CDR3 consists of 14 residues. With 1 base removed from V and 5 bases from J, the gap between germline ends came to 14 bases. Here the CDR3 reads CAWSAGLLEETQYF. In DNA, the CDR3 is TGTGCCTGGAGTGCGGGACTTCTGGAGGAGACCCAGTACTTC.

This clone occurred a few times. This chain links TRBV29-1 with TRBJ2-1; possible D gene TRBD1, 6 bases. CDR3 length: 13 amino acids. V shed 8 bases and J shed 1 base, with 12 bases lying between them. From germline, CDR1 is SQVTM and CDR2 ANQGSEA. The chain's CDR3 is CSTNTGSYNEQFF. For the CDR3, the DNA is TGCAGCACCAATACAGGGTCCTACAATGAGCAGTTCTTC.

The chain joins TRBV4-3 to TRBJ2-2, with D unclear. The V gene lost 0 bases and the J gene lost 0 bases, with 8 bases spanning the gap. Looked up from germline, CDR1 is LGHNA and CDR2 is YSLEER. The CDR3 spans 16 residues. The CDR3 region is CASSQEAQPNTGELFF. The CDR3, as DNA: TGCGCCAGCAGCCAAGAAGCGCAACCGAACACCGGGGAGCTGTTTTTT.

The chain joins TRBV15 to TRBJ2-3; 8 positions agree with TRBD1. The length of the CDR3 is 14 residues. J lost 6 bases, V lost 3 bases, and 5 bases had no gene match. CDR1 is LNHNV, CDR2 YYDKDF, per germline (reference sequence). CDR3 DNA: TGTGCCACCAGCAGGCGGACAGGGTGGGATACGCAGTATTTT. This gives the protein CATSRRTGWDTQYF.

The genes are TRBV19 and TRBJ1-5, with 11 nucleotides matching TRBD1. The CDR3 consists of 17 residues. After removal of 3 bases from V and 2 bases from J, the junction contained 6 bases not matched to a gene. CDR1 is LNHDA, CDR2 SQIVND, per germline (reference sequence). The CDR3 nucleotides are TGTGCCAGTAGTATTTTGGACAGGGGGCTGGGCAATCAGCCCCAGCATTTT. This encodes CASSILDRGLGNQPQHF.